This entry features one T cell receptor (beta chain) sequence. The antigen remains undetermined. This record comes from a study of T cell responses to AZD1222 COVID-19 vaccine. The junction had 8 bases not matched to a gene; V was cut back by 3 bases and J by 4 bases. The germline gives CDR1 KGHDR, CDR2 SFDVKD. This CDR3 is built from 17 residues. Findings and limits, study-wide: Donors were mostly white British, more females; clonal diversity possibly underestimated. AZD1222 recipients seropositive at baseline numbered only six or seven. Reportedly, nearly half the spike-specific TCRs target unmutated variant regions. Spike-specific TCRs gained breadth and depth after people received two AZD1222 doses.

This table comes from immunoSEQ multiplex PCR, and its TCRdb copy is limited to in-frame clones, with some not included. Of 180,000 or so clones listed, roughly 93% are singletons. Specimen: peripheral blood, collected 28 days after the second dose of the MenACWY control vaccine. The V and J genes are TRBV24-1 and TRBJ1-2; TRBD1 matches at 12 bases. The origin of this receptor is an adult who received the MenACWY meningococcal vaccine as a control. CDR3: CATSDPGTGGRSYGYTF. As DNA, the CDR3 is TGTGCCACCAGTGATCCCGGGACAGGGGGCCGCAGCTATGGCTACACCTTC.